The clone carrying this TCR beta chain was seen a handful of times. Its antigen is still unknown. This record belongs to a study of CD8 T cells in ankylosing spondylitis. Findings and caveats of the study: There was a TCR beta motif, made of several highly homologous variants, that appeared characteristic of ankylosing spondylitis blood. CD8+ disease-linked clones were present at relatively low frequencies in blood.

By quantitative 5'-RACE with molecular barcodes, the TCR beta libraries were made. TCRdb reprocessed the 5' RACE reads via MiXCR and lists one record per CDR3 protein. The table lists a few hundred thousand distinct CDR3 sequences, less than 25% of them singletons. This CDR3 contains 12 residues. V was clipped by 2 bases and J by 6 bases, with 6 bases between them. CDR1 is ENHRY and CDR2 is SYGVKD in the germline V gene. The sequence derives from a female donor with ankylosing spondylitis or in good health (not recorded which). The J gene is TRBJ2-3, the V gene TRBV10-3; D is uncertain. Input material: blood, either unsorted or a sorted T cell fraction (not recorded which). CDR3: CAISEEADTQYF. The CDR3 nucleotides are TGTGCCATCAGTGAGGAAGCCGATACGCAGTATTTT.